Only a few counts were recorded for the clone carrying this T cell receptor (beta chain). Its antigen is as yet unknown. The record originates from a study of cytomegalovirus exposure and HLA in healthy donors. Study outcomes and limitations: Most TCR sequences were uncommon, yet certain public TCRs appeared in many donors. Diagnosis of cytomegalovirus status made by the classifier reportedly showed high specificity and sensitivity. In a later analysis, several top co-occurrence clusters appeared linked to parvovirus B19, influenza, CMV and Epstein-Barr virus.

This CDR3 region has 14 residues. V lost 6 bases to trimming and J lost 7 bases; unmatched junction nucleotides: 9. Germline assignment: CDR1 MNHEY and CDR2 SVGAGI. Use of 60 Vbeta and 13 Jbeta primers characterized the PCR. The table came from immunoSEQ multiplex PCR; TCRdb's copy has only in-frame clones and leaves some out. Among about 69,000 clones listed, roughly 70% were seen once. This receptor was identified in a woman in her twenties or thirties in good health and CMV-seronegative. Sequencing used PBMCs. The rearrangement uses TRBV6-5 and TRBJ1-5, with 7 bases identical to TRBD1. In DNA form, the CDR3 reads TGTGCCAGCAGCCACAGGGGTATAGACCAGCCCCAGCATTTT. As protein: CASSHRGIDQPQHF.